This record concerns one T cell receptor (beta chain) sequence. Its matching antigen is unknown. There are 14 residues in the CDR3. Germline CDR1 is MNHEY and CDR2 is SMNVEV (reference sequence). Trimming removed 6 bases from V and 0 bases from J, with 9 bases in between. The protocol was immunoSEQ multiplex PCR, while the TCRdb copy is restricted to in-frame clones and leaves out a portion. The sample carries about 2.4 million clones, roughly 92% recorded once. The data belong to a study of shared clonotypes between healthy human individuals. Overall study context: The donor pool was made up of a couple of women and three men aged 18 to 49.

Study outcomes and limitations: Generation of non-shared clonotypes was less probable than generation of clonotypes shared by all four donors. Among donors, clonotype sharing was expected to be affected by sequencing depth.

This clonotype originated in a man younger than 35 in good health. The sample taken for sequencing was naive CD4+ T cells sorted from blood. The subset is: CD45RA+ positively selected. The gene calls are TRBV27 and TRBJ1-5; D remains ambiguous. CDR3 protein: CASRTAYSNQPQHF. The CDR3 DNA follows: TGTGCCAGCAGAACAGCTTATAGCAATCAGCCCCAGCATTTT.